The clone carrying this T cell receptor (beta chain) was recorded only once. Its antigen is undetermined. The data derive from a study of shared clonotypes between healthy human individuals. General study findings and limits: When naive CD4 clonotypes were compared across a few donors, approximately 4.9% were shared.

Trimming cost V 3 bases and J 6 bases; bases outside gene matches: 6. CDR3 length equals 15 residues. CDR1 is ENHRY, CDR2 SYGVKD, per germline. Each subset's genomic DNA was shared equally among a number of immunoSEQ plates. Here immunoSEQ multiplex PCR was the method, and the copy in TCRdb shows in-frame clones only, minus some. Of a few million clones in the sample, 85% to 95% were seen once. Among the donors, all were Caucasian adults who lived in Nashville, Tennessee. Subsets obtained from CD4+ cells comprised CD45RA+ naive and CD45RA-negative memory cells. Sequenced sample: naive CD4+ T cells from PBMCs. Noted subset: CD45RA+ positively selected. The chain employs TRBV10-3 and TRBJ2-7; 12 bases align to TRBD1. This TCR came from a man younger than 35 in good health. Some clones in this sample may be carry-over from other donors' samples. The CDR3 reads CAISEMGQGAGEQYF. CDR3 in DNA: TGTGCCATCAGTGAAATGGGACAGGGGGCGGGCGAGCAGTACTTC.